This T cell receptor beta chain was obtained from a study of PD-1 blockade in classical Hodgkin lymphoma. Turning to the study itself: Nivolumab dosing for patients was 3 mg/kg, administered intravenously every 2 weeks. Study observations and caveats: The drivers behind the repertoire differences, possibly disease activity or prior therapy, remain undefined. Whereas CD4+ TCR diversity had risen significantly by C4D1, CD8+ TCR diversity had not. Healthy donors reportedly exceeded newly diagnosed patients in baseline TCR diversity.

Of note for this clone: As yet, its antigen is unknown.

Germline assignment: CDR1 MNHNS and CDR2 SASEGT. Trimming cost V 5 bases and J 5 bases; bases outside gene matches: 4. This CDR3 contains 14 residues. Using immunoSEQ multiplex PCR, the repertoire was profiled, and TCRdb retains in-frame clones only, with some absent. The sample has 45,000 to 65,000 clones; around two thirds are singletons. Each of the patients experienced relapse following autologous stem cell transplantation, and their brentuximab vedotin exposure differed. The rearrangement uses TRBV6-1 and TRBJ2-7; TRBD2 agrees at 12 bases. The clonotype was recovered from a human donor with classical Hodgkin lymphoma. This material consisted of peripheral blood mononuclear cells (PBMCs), taken before the second cycle of nivolumab. The CDR3 here is CASSKLAGGDEQYF. CDR3 DNA sequence: TGTGCCAGCAGTAAACTAGCGGGAGGAGACGAGCAGTACTTC.